The 18 T cell receptor beta chains below were found in one sample sequenced in a study of T cell clonotyping in hematopoietic cell transplantation. Produced via immunoSEQ multiplex PCR; TCRdb's table is partial and in-frame only. Altogether thousands of clones are present, 26% being singletons, with the ten largest covering approximately 14%. Sequences were derived from peripheral blood mononuclear cells, sampled 180 days after allogeneic stem cell transplant. Receptors originate from a male patient aged 40 to 50 who had an allogeneic stem cell transplant from an unrelated donor, so the T cells may come from the graft donor. Some clones in this sample may be carry-over from other donors' samples.

This clone was counted a few times. This chain connects TRBV19 to TRBJ1-5, with D uncertain. The germline V gene encodes CDR1 LNHDA and CDR2 SQIVND (reference sequence). The CDR3 is 13 amino acids. Trimming left V 8 bases short and J 0 bases short, with 8 bases between. Here the CDR3 reads CASRDDSNQPQHF. CDR3 nucleotide sequence: TGTGCCAGTCGGGATGATAGCAATCAGCCCCAGCATTTT.

This clone was counted a few times. The chain combines TRBV2 with TRBJ1-5; 9 bases are shared with TRBD1. CDR1 is SNHLY and CDR2 is FYNNEI in the germline V gene. The CDR3 is 13 amino acids. Germline trimming cut 4 bases from V and 5 bases from J; bases unmatched to any gene: 0. In DNA, the CDR3 is TGTGCCAGCAGTGGACAGGGGGATCAGCCCCAGCATTTT. Its protein product is CASSGQGDQPQHF.

The V call is TRBV30, the J call TRBJ1-1; D not certain. The CDR3 loop spans 13 amino acids. Germline V gene data show CDR1 as GTSNPN and CDR2 as SVGIG (reference sequence). The V gene lost 0 bases and the J gene lost 2 bases, with 7 bases spanning the gap. CDR3 DNA sequence: TGTGCCTGGAGTGTTGGAGAAAACACTGAAGCTTTCTTT. It encodes CAWSVGENTEAFF.

The rearrangement uses TRBV28 and TRBJ2-5; TRBD1 matches at 9 bases. CDR1 and CDR2 (germline): MDHEN, SYDVKM. The V segment lost 5 bases and the J segment 5 bases; nucleotides outside the gene matches: 24. The CDR3 runs 20 residues. The CDR3 nucleotides read TGTGCCAGCAGTCAGGCCAACCCCATATACGGGACAGGGCTTAGGGAGACCCAGTACTTC. Translated: CASSQANPIYGTGLRETQYF.

The chain couples TRBV6-5 to TRBJ1-1; tentative D call: TRBD1 (6 bases). Deletions cut 10 bases from V and 5 bases from J, with 17 bases between. This CDR3 is 13 amino acids long. The germline CDR1 and CDR2 sequences are MNHEY and SVGAGI. DNA of the CDR3: TGTGCCACAGAAAGCACGAGGGGGACTGAAGCTTTCTTT. Amino acid sequence: CATESTRGTEAFF.

The chain has TRBV30 and TRBJ2-2; the match to TRBD1 covers 8 bases. The ends lost 3 bases at V and 3 bases at J; junction bases unmatched: 3. Germline V CDR1 and CDR2: GTSNPN, SVGIG (reference sequence). This CDR3 is built from 14 residues. In DNA, the CDR3 is TGTGCCTGGAGGGACAGGGCGGACACCGGGGAGCTGTTTTTT. It codes for CAWRDRADTGELFF.

The rearrangement uses TRBV28 and TRBJ2-5; D possibly corresponds to TRBD1 (5 bases). Germline CDR1 MDHEN, CDR2 SYDVKM. Trimming stripped 7 bases from V and 5 bases from J, with 11 bases between. The CDR3 spans 12 residues. CDR3 sequence: CASTQGVETQYF. CDR3 bases: TGTGCCAGCACTCAGGGCGTGGAGACCCAGTACTTC.

This clone has a handful of counts. This chain links TRBV30 with TRBJ1-5, with a tentative D call TRBD1 (6 bases). CDR1 is GTSNPN and CDR2 is SVGIG in the germline V gene (reference sequence). With 0 bases removed from V and 7 bases from J, the gap between germline ends came to 10 bases. The CDR3 has 13 amino acids. In DNA form, the CDR3 reads TGTGCCTGGAGTGTGGACAGCCAGCAGCCCCAGCATTTT. It specifies CAWSVDSQQPQHF. The full variable domain, rest sourced from reference TRBV30 and TRBJ1-5, is SQTIHQWPATLVQPVGSPLSLECTVEGTSNPNLYWYRQAAGRGLQLLFYSVGIGQISSEVPQNLSASRPQDRQFILSSKKLLLSDSGFYLCAWSVDSQQPQHFGDGTRLSIL.

Comments on this clone: One end of the junction varies from germline; a read error may be responsible. The chain couples TRBV11-3 to TRBJ2-7; D not certain. The V gene's germline CDR1 is SGHNT and CDR2 YENEEA. The CDR3 runs 14 residues. Here the CDR3 DNA reads TGTGCCAGCAGCGTAGACTCATTAGAGTACGAGCAGTACTTC. Protein sequence: CASSVDSLEYEQYF.

In this sample, this clone turned up once. V is TRBV29-1 and J is TRBJ1-2; 8 bases line up with TRBD1. V was pared by 7 bases and J by 4 bases, with 8 bases of the junction left unmatched. The V gene's germline CDR1 is SQVTM and CDR2 ANQGSEA. The length of the CDR3 is 13 residues. The CDR3: CSGSGGVGYGYTF. For the CDR3, the DNA is TGCAGCGGATCAGGGGGCGTCGGCTATGGCTACACCTTC.

The CDR3, as DNA: TGTGCCAGCAGTGCCGCATGGAGCAATCAGCCCCAGCATTTT. Its translation: CASSAAWSNQPQHF. The chain is built from TRBV6-1 and TRBJ1-5; D remains unclear. Deletions cut 4 bases from V and 1 base from J, with 8 bases between. Germline loops: CDR1 MNHNS, CDR2 SASEGT. The CDR3 length is 14 residues.

The rearrangement links TRBV5-1 to TRBJ2-1, with D possibly TRBD1 on 5 matching bases. V was trimmed by 0 bases and J by 2 bases, leaving 12 bases between them. The CDR3 extends over 16 amino acids. Per germline, CDR1 SGHRS and CDR2 YFSETQ. CDR3: CASSLVVQGPYNEQFF. In nucleotides, the CDR3 is TGCGCCAGCAGCTTGGTGGTCCAGGGTCCCTACAATGAGCAGTTCTTC.

This clone came up a few times. An end of the junction does not agree with germline; a read error may underlie this. The V gene is TRBV27, the J gene TRBJ2-7, with 11 nucleotides matching TRBD2. Germline-derived CDR1 and CDR2 are MNHEY and SMNVEV (reference sequence). The CDR3 sequence is 15 residues long. CDR3: CASSSRLAGNYEQYF. CDR3 DNA: TGTGCCAGCAGCTCGAGACTAGCGGGGAACTACGAGCAATACTTC.

The table lists this clone with a few counts. The chain is built from TRBV11-3 and TRBJ2-4; tentatively, D is TRBD1 (6 bases). The CDR3 sequence is 17 residues long. Germline V gene data show CDR1 as SGHNT and CDR2 as YENEEA. V was cut by 2 bases and J by 0 bases, with 14 bases left in between. Here the CDR3 DNA reads TGTGCCAGCAGCTTAACGCTATGGGGGCTAGCCAAAAACATTCAGTACTTC. Its translation: CASSLTLWGLAKNIQYF.

This rearrangement joins TRBV7-6 to TRBJ2-7, with D perhaps matching TRBD1 or TRBD2 (5 bases each). Germline V CDR1 and CDR2: SGHVS, FNYEAQ. CDR3 size: 14 residues. V lost 0 bases to trimming and J lost 2 bases, with 8 bases between them. CDR3 sequence (DNA): TGTGCCAGCAGCTTAGCGGGACCTCCCTACGAGCAGTACTTC. Its translation: CASSLAGPPYEQYF.

The CDR3 nucleotides are TGTGCCTGGAGTGGGTCCAGGGATCAGCCCCAGCATTTT. Encoded protein: CAWSGSRDQPQHF. The J gene is TRBJ1-5, the V gene TRBV30; perhaps TRBD1 as D (5 bases). The germline V gene has CDR1 GTSNPN and CDR2 SVGIG (reference sequence). With 1 base removed from V and 5 bases from J, the gap between germline ends came to 9 bases. The CDR3 runs 13 residues.

This clone was counted only a few times. This chain joins TRBV30 and TRBJ2-2; D is ambiguous. The germline V and J ends were trimmed by 3 bases and 3 bases, with 8 bases remaining between them. From germline, CDR1 is GTSNPN and CDR2 SVGIG (reference sequence). CDR3 length: 13 amino acids. The CDR3 DNA follows: TGTGCCTGGAGAGGGTATTACACCGGGGAGCTGTTTTTT. Protein sequence: CAWRGYYTGELFF.

This clone was found a few times. The CDR3 sequence: CASSTWTSQETQYF. CDR3 DNA: TGTGCCAGCAGCACCTGGACTAGCCAAGAGACCCAGTACTTC. The J gene is TRBJ2-5, the V gene TRBV13; 7 bases fit TRBD2. The CDR3 has 14 residues. Losses at the gene ends were 5 bases for V and 1 base for J; bases not matched to a gene: 4. Germline V gives CDR1 PRHDT, CDR2 FYEKMQ (reference sequence). Full variable domain (rest looked up from reference TRBV13 and TRBJ2-5): AAGVIQSPRHLIKEKRETATLKCYPIPRHDTVYWYQQGPGQDPQFLISFYEKMQSDKGSIPDRFSAQQFSDYHSELNMSSLELGDSALYFCASSTWTSQETQYFGPGTRLLVL.